What follows are 27 T cell receptor beta chains derived from one specimen sequenced in a study of tumor-infiltrating lymphocytes in primary liver carcinoma. Using a constant-region primer together with ProtoScript II reverse transcriptase, TCR beta cDNA was made from 500 to 650 ng of total RNA. TCR beta libraries came from three nested multiplex PCR rounds using slightly modified ARM-PCR. The study ran its first two PCR rounds for approximately 11 cycles each, using TRBV1-TRBV30 forward primers and a C-beta reverse primer. One entry per CDR3 protein, called by TCRdb with MiXCR from the multiplex PCR reads. The data show over 25,000 distinct CDR3 sequences, with 78% seen just once and 45% to 50% held by the top ten. Bulk tissue was left unsorted, and RNA and DNA were co-extracted from 20-30 mg of it. Sequences were obtained from liver tumor tissue from sampling region 3. Subset: tumor region T3, left-lateral pole. The receptor source for this set is a man aged 35 to 55 with primary liver carcinoma and hepatitis B virus infection.

On this clonotype: Its ends do not fully match the called genes, so a read error is possible. The rearrangement uses TRBV29-1 and TRBJ2-3; 8 positions agree with TRBD2. The V gene's germline CDR1 is SQVTM and CDR2 ANQGSEA. The CDR3 length is 15 residues. The CDR3 reads CSVSATSESTDTQYF. The CDR3 DNA is TGCAGCGTTTCCGCGACTAGCGAATCCACAGATACCCAGTATTTT.

Details on this clonotype: The final CDR3 position lacks the conserved phenylalanine or tryptophan, pointing to a likely read error. The chain carries TRBV12-3 or TRBV12-4 and TRBJ1-1; D is undetermined. This CDR3 has 13 residues. Trimming pared 3 bases from V and 4 bases from J, leaving 9 bases between. CDR3 bases: TGTGCCAGCAGTTTCTTTTGGTTCACTGAAGCTTTCATT. Residues: CASSFFWFTEAFI.

The rearrangement links TRBV28 to TRBJ1-3; D perhaps matches TRBD1 (6 bases). The CDR3 loop spans 15 amino acids. V lost 5 bases and J 7 bases, leaving 18 bases between the germline ends. Looked up from germline, CDR1 is MDHEN and CDR2 is SYDVKM. The CDR3 DNA reads TGTGCCAGCAGTACCCTCAGGACAGTCGAGAACACCATATATTTT. The encoded protein is CASSTLRTVENTIYF.

Concerning this clonotype itself: Likely a read error: the CDR3 ends without its conserved phenylalanine or tryptophan. The chain's CDR3 is CACSLPYQGPKTNEQFS. In DNA, the CDR3 is TGTGCCTGCAGCTTACCATACCAGGGGCCTAAAACAAATGAGCAGTTCTCC. The chain couples TRBV7-9 to TRBJ2-1; possibly TRBD1 for D (6 bases). Germline V lookup: CDR1 SEHNR, CDR2 FQNEAQ (reference sequence). CDR3 length equals 17 residues.

The rearrangement links TRBV10-1 to TRBJ2-1; 7 nucleotides match TRBD1. This CDR3 is built from 15 residues. Per germline, CDR1 WNHNN and CDR2 SYGVQD (reference sequence). V shed 6 bases, J shed 7 bases, and the junction held 12 bases outside the gene matches. CDR3 amino acids: CASSPGTVDYNEQFF. In DNA form, the CDR3 reads TGCGCCAGCAGCCCCGGGACAGTGGATTATAATGAGCAGTTCTTC.

Note on this clonotype: A much bigger clone sits one base away, suggesting this may be a read error. V usage is TRBV9 and J usage is TRBJ2-7, with D perhaps given as TRBD1 or TRBD2 (5 bases each). Germline-derived CDR1 and CDR2 are SGDLS and YYNGEE. The CDR3 is made up of 15 amino acids. DNA for the CDR3: TGTGCCATCAGCGTAGTGGGGACGGACGCCCACGAGCAGTACTTC. Residues: CAISVVGTDAHEQYF.

A remark on this clonotype: At one end the junction does not follow the germline gene, possibly because of a read error. This sequence joins TRBV11-1 and TRBJ1-1; D uncertain. Germline-derived CDR1 and CDR2 are SGHAT and FQDESV (reference sequence). The CDR3 runs 15 residues. CDR3 sequence (DNA): TGTGCAAGCAGCGCCGGTCTCAGTATGATCGCTGAAGCTTTCTTT. It encodes CASSAGLSMIAEAFF.

This clonotype was picked up one time. A junction boundary mismatches the germline segment, possibly from a read error. The chain employs TRBV11-1 and TRBJ2-3, with 9 bases matching TRBD2. The CDR3 contains 15 residues. The germline CDR1 and CDR2 sequences are SGHAT and FQDESV (reference sequence). CDR3 residues: CASSSVAGASDTHYF. CDR3 in DNA: TGTGCCAGCAGCTCAGTAGCGGGAGCTTCTGATACGCACTATTTT. The full variable domain, with the rest looked up from reference TRBV11-1 and TRBJ2-3, is EAEVAQSPRYKITEKSQAVAFWCDPISGHATLYWYRQILGQGPELLVQFQDESVVDDSQLPKDRFSAERLKGVDSTLKIQPAELGDSAMYLCASSSVAGASDTHYFGPGTRLTVL.

On this clonotype: Sequence at one end of the junction differs from germline and may be a read error. The chain combines TRBV14 with TRBJ2-5; D ambiguous. The germline gives CDR1 SGHDN, CDR2 FVKESK. The CDR3 has 14 residues. The CDR3 sequence: CTSSQEWSAETLYF. CDR3 in DNA: TGTACCAGCAGCCAAGAATGGAGCGCTGAGACCCTGTACTTC.

The chain is built from TRBV6-5 and TRBJ1-1, with TRBD1 as a possible D gene (5 bases). Trimming took off 3 bases at V and 8 bases at J, with 16 bases between the two ends. The CDR3 is 14 amino acids. CDR1 MNHEY and CDR2 SVGAGI come from the germline V gene. The CDR3 coding sequence is TGTGCCAGCAGTTATTCAGGGACTAACGCCGAAGCTTTCTTT. It is translated as CASSYSGTNAEAFF.

Comments on this clonotype: The conserved phenylalanine or tryptophan normally closing the CDR3 is absent here, so this likely arose from a read error. V usage is TRBV11-2 and J usage is TRBJ1-4; no firm D call. This CDR3 comprises 15 residues. CDR1 is SGHAT and CDR2 is FQNNGV in the germline V gene. The CDR3 loop reads CAISLDGSANEKLFV. The DNA for the CDR3 is TGTGCCATCAGCTTAGACGGGTCCGCTAATGAAAAACTGTTTGTT.

On this clonotype: A much larger clone lies a single base off, so this may be a read error. No conserved phenylalanine or tryptophan is present at the end of the CDR3, so a read error is the likely explanation. The DNA is omitted, as the CDR3 cannot be located on it reliably, and the CDR3 follows TCRdb's listing. The V and J genes are TRBV6-2 or TRBV6-3 and TRBJ2-1; the DNA was not used to check the table's D call, TRBD2. Germline lookup yields CDR1 MNHEY and CDR2 SVGEGT. The CDR3 spans 14 residues, counting both ends. This CDR3 reads CASSTRTSGEGRFS.

Many counts were recorded for this clonotype. Without the conserved terminal phenylalanine or tryptophan, this CDR3 likely stems from a read error. The rearrangement joins TRBV13 to TRBJ2-7; D unresolved. The CDR3 runs 12 residues. The germline CDR1 and CDR2 sequences are PRHDT and FYEKMQ (reference sequence). Trimming left V 0 bases short and J 5 bases short, with 5 bases between. CDR3 DNA: TGTGCCAGCAGCTTAGGGCTCGACGAGCAGTACCTC. Its translation: CASSLGLDEQYL.

A remark on this clonotype: The junction departs from the called germline gene at one end, perhaps through a read error. The V call is TRBV4-2, the J call TRBJ2-5, with 12 bases lining up with TRBD2. Looked up from germline, CDR1 is LGHNA and CDR2 is YNFKEQ. The CDR3 runs to 18 residues. CDR3 sequence reads: CASSTLGLAGGPRETHYF. CDR3 nucleotide sequence: TGTGCCAGCAGCACACTGGGGCTAGCGGGAGGGCCTCGCGAGACCCATTACTTC.

This clonotype qualifies as medium-sized. V is TRBV29-1 and J is TRBJ1-2, with 8 bases aligning to TRBD1. CDR3 length: 15 residues. V lost 2 bases, J lost 6 bases, and 11 bases stayed unmatched. The germline CDR1 and CDR2 sequences are SQVTM and ANQGSEA. DNA of the CDR3: TGCAGCGTTGAAAAGGGTGGACAGGGAAGTAATGGCTACACCTTC. Translated: CSVEKGGQGSNGYTF.

Concerning this clonotype: Germline is not matched at one junction end, which may reflect a read error. This chain joins TRBV11-2 and TRBJ2-7; a weak D match, TRBD2 (5 bases). Germline CDR1 and CDR2: SGHAT and FQNNGV. This CDR3 has 14 residues. This CDR3 reads CASIIDLGGWEPYF. CDR3 DNA sequence: TGTGCCAGCATCATAGATCTTGGTGGATGGGAGCCGTACTTC.

Points on this clonotype: One junction end disagrees with the germline gene, perhaps due to a read error. This chain connects TRBV5-6 to TRBJ2-7, with no clear D. Per the germline V gene, CDR1 is SGHDT and CDR2 is YYEEEE. CDR3 length equals 14 residues. The CDR3 bases are TGTGCCAGTAGCTTGGCGGAGTCAGAGTACGAGCGGTACTTC. It specifies CASSLAESEYERYF.

This chain uses TRBV11-2 with TRBJ2-2, with 7 bases matching TRBD2. Germline values: CDR1 SGHAT, CDR2 FQNNGV. The ends lost 7 bases at V and 2 bases at J; junction bases unmatched: 7. The CDR3 contains 15 residues. CDR3 nucleotides: TGTGCCAGCATCATCGGGGGGAGAAACACCGGGGAGCTGTTTTTT. It encodes CASIIGGRNTGELFF.

The chain has TRBV29-1 and TRBJ2-7; 10 nucleotides align to TRBD2. The V and J ends lost 4 bases and 8 bases, in that order; junction bases with no gene match: 11. The CDR3 runs to 14 residues. Germline CDR1 and CDR2: SQVTM and ANQGSEA. This CDR3 is CSVATSGTETKQYF. The CDR3 DNA sequence: TGCAGCGTTGCTACTAGCGGGACCGAAACCAAGCAGTACTTC.

With regard to this clonotype: As the CDR3 is not closed by the conserved phenylalanine or tryptophan, this likely results from a read error. The chain couples TRBV10-3 to TRBJ2-1; D is possibly TRBD2 (6 bases). Germline CDR1 is ENHRY and CDR2 is SYGVKD. V shed 7 bases and J shed 0 bases, with 16 bases lying between them. CDR3 size: 16 residues. The CDR3 DNA reads TGTGCCATCATGTCGTTTAGCGGAAGCTCCTACAATGAGCAGTTCCTC. Its protein is CAIMSFSGSSYNEQFL.

A note on this clonotype: The junction differs from germline at one of its ends, possibly a read error. The V gene is TRBV6-2 or TRBV6-3, the J gene TRBJ2-5, with D perhaps TRBD2 (5 bases). Germline CDR1 MNHEY, CDR2 SVGEGT. The CDR3 is made up of 15 amino acids. CDR3 residues: CASNYSRVPEETQYF. CDR3 bases: TGTGCCAGCAATTACTCGAGGGTACCCGAGGAGACCCAGTATTTC.

In regard to this clonotype: This CDR3 fails to terminate in the conserved phenylalanine or tryptophan, so it likely reflects a read error. It is unclear where the CDR3 begins or ends on the DNA, so no DNA is shown, and the CDR3 is as TCRdb lists it. The genes are TRBV11-3 and TRBJ2-1. Germline-derived CDR1 and CDR2 are SGHNT and YENEEA. Both ends counted, the CDR3 spans 13 residues. This CDR3 is CASSLMWDNEQIY.

In regard to this clonotype: Sequence at one end of the junction differs from germline and may be a read error. This chain uses TRBV4-3 with TRBJ2-3; D uncertain. Germline V gene lookup returns CDR1 LGHNA and CDR2 YSLEER. This CDR3 has 12 residues. The CDR3 DNA reads TGCGCCAGCAGCCATGAGGCCGATACACAGTATTTT. Translation gives CASSHEADTQYF.

DNA for the CDR3: TGTGCCACCAGTGACCCTACTAGGCCCAAACAGTTCTTC. Protein product: CATSDPTRPKQFF. V gene TRBV24-1 combines with J gene TRBJ2-1; TRBD2 might be the D (5 bases). Germline lookup yields CDR1 KGHDR and CDR2 SFDVKD. V dropped 4 bases and J dropped 13 bases, with 16 bases sitting between them. This CDR3 comprises 13 residues.

As concerns this clonotype: At one boundary the junction diverges from the germline segment, which might be a read error. This chain links TRBV5-6 with TRBJ2-3; D ambiguous. The CDR3 is 15 amino acids. The germline V gene encodes CDR1 SGHDT and CDR2 YYEEEE. The CDR3 DNA is TGTGCCAGTAGCTTGGGGTCTGTGAGCACAGATACGCTGTATTTT. It codes for CASSLGSVSTDTLYF.

A note on this clonotype: The CDR3 carries no conserved terminal phenylalanine or tryptophan, so it likely arises from a read error. V usage is TRBV5-1 and J usage is TRBJ1-5; D is undetermined. The CDR3 consists of 14 residues. V lost 1 base to trimming and J lost 3 bases, with 8 bases between them. CDR1 SGHRS and CDR2 YFSETQ come from the germline V gene. CDR3 sequence: CASSLSENNQPQHP. The CDR3 DNA reads TGCGCCAGCAGCTTGTCAGAGAACAATCAGCCCCAGCATCCT.

V gene TRBV5-1 combines with J gene TRBJ2-3, with D possibly TRBD1 on 5 matching bases. The length of the CDR3 is 13 residues. Germline CDR1 SGHRS, CDR2 YFSETQ. V lost 8 bases and J 4 bases, leaving 14 bases between the germline ends. CDR3 DNA: TGCGCCAGGAGATGTGCAGGGCCAGATACGCAGTATTTT. Amino acid sequence: CARRCAGPDTQYF.